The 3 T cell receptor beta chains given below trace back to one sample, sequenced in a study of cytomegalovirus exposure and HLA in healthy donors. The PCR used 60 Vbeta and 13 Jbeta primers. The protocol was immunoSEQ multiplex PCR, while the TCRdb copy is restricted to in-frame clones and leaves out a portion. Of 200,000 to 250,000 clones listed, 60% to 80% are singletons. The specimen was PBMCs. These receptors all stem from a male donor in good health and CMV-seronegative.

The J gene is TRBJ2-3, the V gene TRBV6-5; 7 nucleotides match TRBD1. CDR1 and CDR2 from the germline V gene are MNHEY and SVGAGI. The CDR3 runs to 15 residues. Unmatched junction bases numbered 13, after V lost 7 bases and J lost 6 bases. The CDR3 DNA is TGTGCCAGCAACAGACAGGGTTGGGGTACGGATACGCAGTATTTT. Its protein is CASNRQGWGTDTQYF.

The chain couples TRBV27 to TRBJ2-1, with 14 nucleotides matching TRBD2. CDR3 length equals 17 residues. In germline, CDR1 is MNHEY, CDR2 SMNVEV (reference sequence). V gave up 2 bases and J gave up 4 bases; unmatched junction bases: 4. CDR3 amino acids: CASSLGTSGSRYNEQFF. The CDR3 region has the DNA TGTGCCAGCAGTTTAGGGACTAGCGGGAGCCGGTACAATGAGCAGTTCTTC.

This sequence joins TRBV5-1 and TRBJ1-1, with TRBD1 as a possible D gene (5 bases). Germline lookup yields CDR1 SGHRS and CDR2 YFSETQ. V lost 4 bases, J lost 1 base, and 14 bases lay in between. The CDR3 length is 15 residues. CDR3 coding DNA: TGCGCCAGCAGCCCGGGAGGCGGGGCGAACACTGAAGCTTTCTTT. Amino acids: CASSPGGGANTEAFF.